One and the same sample provided the 23 T cell receptor beta chains below, sequenced in a study of T cells in localized non-small cell lung cancer. The method was immunoSEQ multiplex PCR; TCRdb's version includes in-frame clones alone and lacks a portion of them. The data show more than 40,000 clones, more than 85% seen once. The sequences come from PBMCs, collected before any cancer treatment. All receptors come from a man aged 35 to 69 with stage II lung adenocarcinoma.

J is TRBJ1-1 and V is TRBV9; 11 bases are shared with TRBD1. The CDR3 is 19 residues long. Germline V gene lookup returns CDR1 SGDLS and CDR2 YYNGEE. V shed 0 bases and J 1 base; nucleotides not matched to a gene: 11. DNA for the CDR3: TGTGCCAGCAGCGTAGTAGGACCGGGACAGGGGGGTAAGAACACTGAAGCTTTCTTT. This sequence encodes CASSVVGPGQGGKNTEAFF.

The rearrangement joins TRBV25-1 to TRBJ2-2; no clear D gene. V lost 9 bases and J lost 7, with 15 bases in between. The CDR3 extends over 13 amino acids. Germline loops: CDR1 MGHDK, CDR2 SYGVNS. The CDR3: CASNQWIDGELFF. The CDR3 nucleotides are TGTGCCAGTAACCAATGGATAGACGGGGAGCTGTTTTTT.

In the case of this clone: At the DNA level, this CDR3 is encoded by other sequences in the same sample as well. The rearrangement links TRBV29-1 to TRBJ2-1; a weak D match, TRBD2 (5 bases). V was trimmed by 6 bases and J by 5 bases, leaving 11 bases between them. Germline V gene sequence: CDR1 SQVTM, CDR2 ANQGSEA. CDR3 length: 12 amino acids. The CDR3 is CSVADGDNEQFF. For the CDR3, the DNA is TGCAGCGTGGCGGACGGGGACAATGAGCAGTTCTTC.

The rearrangement joins TRBV19 to TRBJ2-5; D is undetermined. The germline V and J ends were trimmed by 1 base and 4 bases, with 10 bases remaining between them. The CDR3 is made up of 14 amino acids. Germline assignment: CDR1 LNHDA and CDR2 SQIVND (reference sequence). CDR3 in amino acids: CASSIGVAGETQYF. The DNA for the CDR3 is TGTGCCAGTAGTATAGGTGTAGCAGGAGAGACCCAGTACTTC.

DNA for the CDR3: TGCGCCAGCAGCCAGACGGGGAGGGGGGGCTATGGCTACACCTTC. Residues: CASSQTGRGGYGYTF. The V and J genes are TRBV4-1 and TRBJ1-2; TRBD1 is a possible D gene (6 bases). The CDR3 covers 15 residues. The V gene's germline CDR1 is MGHRA and CDR2 YSYEKL. V was clipped by 3 bases and J by 4 bases, with 15 bases between them.

The genes are TRBV9 and TRBJ2-7; 7 bases match TRBD1. V gave up 0 bases and J gave up 6 bases; unmatched junction bases: 6. This CDR3 contains 14 residues. The germline CDR1 and CDR2 sequences are SGDLS and YYNGEE. The CDR3 is CASSVGQGWGEQYF. As DNA, the CDR3 is TGTGCCAGCAGCGTAGGACAGGGATGGGGCGAGCAGTACTTC.

The J gene is TRBJ1-2, the V gene TRBV29-1; no definite D call. The CDR3 runs 13 residues. Germline assignment: CDR1 SQVTM and CDR2 ANQGSEA. V was trimmed by 6 bases and J by 0 bases, leaving 11 bases between them. CDR3 amino acids: CSVLDRANYGYTF. Here the CDR3 DNA reads TGCAGCGTCCTTGACCGTGCTAACTATGGCTACACCTTC.

The chain is built from TRBV5-4 and TRBJ1-6, with 8 bases aligning to TRBD1. Germline V gene data show CDR1 as SGHNT and CDR2 as YYREEE (reference sequence). The CDR3 totals 16 residues. V shed 2 bases, J shed 10 bases, and the junction held 11 bases outside the gene matches. This CDR3 reads CASSLGAGTGVSPLHF. CDR3 nucleotides: TGTGCCAGCAGCTTAGGGGCCGGGACAGGTGTCTCACCCCTCCACTTT.

The chain uses TRBV28 and TRBJ2-5, with D unclear. The CDR3 covers 14 residues. CDR1 is MDHEN and CDR2 is SYDVKM in the germline V gene. V was clipped by 1 base and J by 2 bases, with 8 bases between them. The CDR3 reads CASSLFSLQETQYF. The CDR3 coding sequence is TGTGCCAGCAGTTTATTCTCCCTTCAAGAGACCCAGTACTTC.

CDR3 sequence reads: CASKEGGGSGDTQYF. The CDR3 DNA reads as TGCGCCAGCAAAGAAGGCGGGGGGTCAGGAGATACGCAGTATTTT. The V and J genes are TRBV10-2 and TRBJ2-3; 8 bases match TRBD2. The junction had 11 bases not matched to a gene; V was cut back by 7 bases and J by 5 bases. The CDR3 has 15 residues. Germline lookup yields CDR1 WSHSY and CDR2 SAAADI.

The CDR3 bases are TGTGCCAGCAGTGAAGCGGGGGGGCAAGGAGATACGCAGTATTTT. Its translation is CASSEAGGQGDTQYF. V is TRBV6-1 and J is TRBJ2-3, with D perhaps matching TRBD2 (7 bases). Germline lookup yields CDR1 MNHNS and CDR2 SASEGT. This CDR3 has 15 amino acids. Trimming pared 0 bases from V and 5 bases from J, leaving 12 bases between.

The gene calls are TRBV5-4 and TRBJ1-1, with D hard to call. The CDR3 runs to 12 residues. Germline assignment: CDR1 SGHNT and CDR2 YYREEE (reference sequence). V lost 0 bases and J 0 bases, leaving 0 bases between the germline ends. The CDR3, as DNA: TGTGCCAGCAGCTTGGTGAACACTGAAGCTTTCTTT. Its translation is CASSLVNTEAFF.

The chain has TRBV11-2 and TRBJ2-7, with D perhaps matching TRBD1 (6 bases). CDR3 size: 14 residues. The V end lost 5 bases, the J end lost 3 bases, and 14 bases lay between the germline ends. Germline lookup yields CDR1 SGHAT and CDR2 FQNNGV. The CDR3 bases are TGTGCCAGCAGCCCCCAAGGACAGTTCTACGAGCAGTACGTC. Amino acids: CASSPQGQFYEQYV.

The chain has TRBV7-9 and TRBJ2-3; D uncertain. CDR3 size: 12 residues. Germline V gene sequence: CDR1 SEHNR, CDR2 FQNEAQ (reference sequence). With 5 bases removed from V and 3 bases from J, the gap between germline ends came to 6 bases. The CDR3 loop reads CASSLETDTQYF. The CDR3, as DNA: TGTGCCAGCAGCCTCGAGACAGATACGCAGTATTTT. Looking up the rest from reference TRBV7-9 and TRBJ2-3 gives the full variable domain: DTGVSQNPRHKITKRGQNVTFRCDPISEHNRLYWYRQTLGQGPEFLTYFQNEAQLEKSRLLSDRFSAERPKGSFSTLEIQRTEQGDSAMYLCASSLETDTQYFGPGTRLTVL.

The gene calls are TRBV12-5 and TRBJ2-3; 11 bases fit TRBD2. The length of the CDR3 is 21 residues. V lost 0 bases and J lost 0; bases outside the gene matches: 14. The germline CDR1 and CDR2 sequences are LGHNT and FRNRAP. CDR3 amino acids: CASGLVTGTSGEGASTDTQYF. CDR3 in DNA: TGTGCTAGTGGTTTGGTCACCGGGACTAGCGGCGAGGGGGCTAGCACAGATACGCAGTATTTT.

CDR3 sequence reads: CASSLDSDEQFF. The CDR3, as DNA: TGCGCCAGCAGCTTGGACAGCGATGAGCAGTTCTTC. This sequence joins TRBV5-1 and TRBJ2-1, with D uncertain. In germline, CDR1 is SGHRS, CDR2 YFSETQ. The CDR3 totals 12 residues. V was shortened by 0 bases and J by 8 bases, with 6 bases between the two germline ends.

This chain links TRBV12-5 with TRBJ2-1; 9 nucleotides line up with TRBD1. With 0 bases clipped from V and 9 bases from J, the junction kept 18 bases outside the gene matches. The CDR3 sequence is 19 residues long. From germline, CDR1 is LGHNT and CDR2 FRNRAP. CDR3 in amino acids: CASGLVNRKGDRGIVEQFF. DNA for the CDR3: TGTGCTAGTGGTTTGGTAAATCGTAAAGGAGACAGGGGGATTGTTGAGCAGTTCTTC.

This sequence joins TRBV5-1 and TRBJ1-6; D is undetermined. Germline V gene lookup returns CDR1 SGHRS and CDR2 YFSETQ. Trimming shortened V by 0 bases and J by 15 bases, and 13 bases separated the two germline ends. This CDR3 spans 13 amino acids. In DNA, the CDR3 is TGCGCCAGCAGCTTGGAGGACGGTAGTGTCCTCCACTTT. It specifies CASSLEDGSVLHF.

This chain links TRBV19 with TRBJ1-2; 7 nucleotides agree with TRBD1. J was trimmed by 4 bases and V by 6 bases; bases with no gene match: 14. This CDR3 contains 16 residues. CDR1 and CDR2 from the germline V gene are LNHDA and SQIVND (reference sequence). CDR3 amino acids: CASSRGGTDLGYGYTF. In DNA, the CDR3 is TGTGCCAGTAGCCGAGGTGGGACAGACCTTGGCTATGGCTACACCTTC.

The V call is TRBV6-1, the J call TRBJ1-1; 7 bases are a match to TRBD1. V lost 7 bases and J lost 11; bases outside the gene matches: 7. CDR1 and CDR2 (germline): MNHNS, SASEGT. The length of the CDR3 is 11 residues. The CDR3 spells CASIYRGWAFF. The CDR3 DNA is TGTGCCAGCATCTACAGGGGTTGGGCTTTCTTT.

The chain is built from TRBV5-6 and TRBJ2-3; D tentatively reads TRBD1 or TRBD2 (5 bases each). Germline CDR1 SGHDT, CDR2 YYEEEE. The CDR3 sequence is 14 residues long. Trimming pared 2 bases from V and 2 bases from J, leaving 9 bases between. The CDR3 is CASSFGDPTDTQYF. CDR3 nucleotide sequence: TGTGCCAGCAGCTTCGGGGACCCCACAGATACGCAGTATTTT.

V usage is TRBV4-2 and J usage is TRBJ1-1; TRBD1 matches 7 bases. The CDR3 totals 20 residues. Germline V CDR1 and CDR2: LGHNA, YNFKEQ. Trimming removed 0 bases from V and 0 bases from J; junction bases left unmatched: 16. The CDR3 sequence: CASSQDLLTRDSLLNTEAFF. CDR3 DNA sequence: TGTGCCAGCAGCCAAGACCTGCTAACCAGGGACAGCTTATTGAACACTGAAGCTTTCTTT.

This sequence joins TRBV5-1 and TRBJ2-2; 7 nucleotides align to TRBD2. CDR1 is SGHRS and CDR2 is YFSETQ in the germline V gene. The CDR3 length is 14 residues. V gave up 4 bases and J gave up 7 bases; unmatched junction bases: 7. CDR3: CASSPTSLGGELFF. The CDR3 bases are TGCGCCAGCAGCCCGACTAGCTTAGGCGGGGAGCTGTTTTTT. The full variable domain, its missing parts supplied by reference TRBV5-1 and TRBJ2-2, is KAGVTQTPRYLIKTRGQQVTLSCSPISGHRSVSWYQQTPGQGLQFLFEYFSETQRNKGNFPGRFSGRQFSNSRSEMNVSTLELGDSALYLCASSPTSLGGELFFGEGSRLTVL.